This T cell receptor (beta chain) stems from a study of OX40 agonist ivuxolimab in advanced cancers. About the study: In this cohort, patients received ivuxolimab, an agonistic anti-OX40 (CD134) antibody. Study-wide results and caveats: Normalized T-cell clonal expansion was also low in some nonresponders. CD4+ and CD8+ blood T cells expanded clonally by week 6 at 0.1 to 3.0 mg/kg.

Trimming left V 7 bases short and J 0 bases short, with 15 bases between. Germline V gene sequence: CDR1 MDHEN, CDR2 SYDVKM. The CDR3 is 15 residues long. Some clones are missing from TCRdb's copy, which holds only in-frame ones; the method was immunoSEQ multiplex PCR. The sample has fewer than 55,000 clones; more than 75% are singletons. In the case of this clone: As yet, its antigen is unknown.

Sequencing used CD4+ or CD8+ T cells sorted from blood, obtained in a trial of the OX40 agonist ivuxolimab. This TCR was sampled from an adult with an advanced solid tumor such as melanoma, head and neck, liver or kidney cancer. V usage is TRBV28 and J usage is TRBJ1-1; the D is unclear. CDR3 residues: CASITSGQLNTEAFF. The CDR3 DNA reads TGTGCCAGCATCACGTCGGGTCAGTTGAACACTGAAGCTTTCTTT.